This T cell receptor beta chain appears in the sequencing data of a study of T cells after yellow fever vaccination. The CDR3 sequence is 15 residues long. With 1 base removed from V and 2 bases from J, the gap between germline ends came to 9 bases. The germline V gene has CDR1 SEHNR and CDR2 FQNEAQ (reference sequence). From the 5' RACE reads, TCRdb called clonotypes with MiXCR, one entry per CDR3 protein. Of 170,000 or so distinct CDR3 sequences in the sample, 7% to 10% are singletons; the top ten hold roughly 36%. This clonotype was observed at least ten times. Its target is not known. Study-level findings and limits: The secondary response was weaker, and its peak arrived faster, on day 5 versus 15.

The source was CD8+ T cells sorted from PBMCs, collected 45 days after the yellow fever booster vaccination. This clonotype was obtained from a man aged 18 to 29 who received the YFV17D yellow fever vaccine. The gene calls are TRBV7-9 and TRBJ2-1; D may be TRBD1 or TRBD2 (6 bases each). CDR3 nucleotide sequence: TGTGCCAGCAGCTTAGACGGGGGCGCCTACAATGAGCAGTTCTTC. The encoded protein is CASSLDGGAYNEQFF.